These 21 T cell receptor beta chains were all obtained from the same sample, sequenced in a study of cytomegalovirus exposure and HLA in healthy donors. Repertoires were generated with immunoSEQ multiplex PCR, while TCRdb's copy carries only in-frame clones and drops some. The sample includes around 350,000 clones, about nine tenths of them seen just once. Sequencing was performed on PBMCs. These receptors all stem from a woman under 30 in good health and CMV-seronegative.

The rearrangement joins TRBV30 to TRBJ1-2, with D tentatively TRBD1 (5 bases). The CDR3 has 16 residues. Germline assignment: CDR1 GTSNPN and CDR2 SVGIG (reference sequence). Deletions cut 0 bases from V and 4 bases from J, with 18 bases between. CDR3 DNA: TGTGCCTGGAGTGTACTGGCCAGGAGGGGACTCTATGGCTACACCTTC. Amino acid sequence: CAWSVLARRGLYGYTF.

The chain carries TRBV5-6 and TRBJ1-1; 8 bases are a match to TRBD1. This CDR3 has 18 residues. The germline CDR1 and CDR2 sequences are SGHDT and YYEEEE. V lost 0 bases and J lost 1; bases outside the gene matches: 11. CDR3 residues: CASSLAGVTGGPNTEAFF. The CDR3 bases are TGTGCCAGCAGCTTGGCCGGGGTAACAGGGGGGCCGAACACTGAAGCTTTCTTT. Full variable domain (outside the CDR3, taken from reference TRBV5-6 and TRBJ1-1): DAGVTQSPTHLIKTRGQQVTLRCSPKSGHDTVSWYQQALGQGPQFIFQYYEEEERQRGNFPDRFSGHQFPNYSSELNVNALLLGDSALYLCASSLAGVTGGPNTEAFFGQGTRLTVV.

This chain joins TRBV5-1 and TRBJ2-5, with 8 bases lining up with TRBD1. Trimming cost V 6 bases and J 0 bases; bases outside gene matches: 4. CDR1 is SGHRS, CDR2 YFSETQ, per germline. The CDR3 contains 14 residues. This CDR3 reads CASTPTGDQETQYF. CDR3 nucleotides: TGCGCCAGCACACCGACAGGGGACCAAGAGACCCAGTACTTC.

The rearrangement joins TRBV10-3 to TRBJ1-5; D might be TRBD1 (5 bases). The CDR3 has 13 amino acids. V shed 8 bases and J shed 1 base, with 9 bases lying between them. CDR1 is ENHRY and CDR2 is SYGVKD in the germline V gene. In DNA form, the CDR3 reads TGTGCCATCGGGGGGGGGAGCAATCAGCCCCAGCATTTT. Amino acid sequence: CAIGGGSNQPQHF.

This clone was counted once. This chain connects TRBV29-1 to TRBJ2-4, with 7 bases identical to TRBD2. The V and J ends lost 4 bases and 6 bases, in that order; junction bases with no gene match: 6. Germline assignment: CDR1 SQVTM and CDR2 ANQGSEA. This CDR3 region has 13 residues. The CDR3 loop reads CSVGTTSRNIQYF. The CDR3 bases are TGCAGCGTTGGTACGACTAGCAGAAACATTCAGTACTTC.

This clone has just a few counts. The J gene is TRBJ2-7, the V gene TRBV28; 9 positions agree with TRBD1. CDR3 length equals 16 residues. The germline V gene has CDR1 MDHEN and CDR2 SYDVKM. Unmatched junction bases numbered 5, after V lost 2 bases and J lost 0 bases. CDR3 nucleotide sequence: TGTGCCAGCAGTTTAGTATGGGGACAGGGCTCCTACGAGCAGTACTTC. Translated, it gives CASSLVWGQGSYEQYF.

This sequence joins TRBV15 and TRBJ2-5, with a tentative D call TRBD1 (6 bases). Germline V gene data show CDR1 as LNHNV and CDR2 as YYDKDF (reference sequence). Trimming cost V 0 bases and J 3 bases, with 8 bases left between them. The CDR3 length is 14 residues. Here the CDR3 reads CATSRDRGKETQYF. The CDR3 DNA reads as TGTGCCACCAGCAGAGACAGGGGAAAAGAGACCCAGTACTTC.

The V call is TRBV28, the J call TRBJ1-1; D remains unclear. Trimming pared 8 bases from V and 0 bases from J, leaving 13 bases between. Germline CDR1 is MDHEN and CDR2 is SYDVKM. This CDR3 region has 14 residues. The chain's CDR3 is CASEPVRVNTEAFF. In nucleotides, the CDR3 is TGTGCCAGCGAACCAGTGCGGGTGAACACTGAAGCTTTCTTT. Combining the CDR3 with reference TRBV28 and TRBJ1-1 gives the whole variable domain DVKVTQSSRYLVKRTGEKVFLECVQDMDHENMFWYRQDPGLGLRLIYFSYDVKMKEKGDIPEGYSVSREKKERFSLILESASTNQTSMYLCASEPVRVNTEAFFGQGTRLTVV.

The chain recombines TRBV2 with TRBJ2-7, with D possibly TRBD2 on 6 matching bases. CDR3 length: 16 amino acids. Germline CDR1 SNHLY, CDR2 FYNNEI. Trimming pared 6 bases from V and 3 bases from J, leaving 21 bases between. The CDR3 spells CASRAGSGLENYEQYF. CDR3 bases: TGTGCCAGCAGGGCGGGCTCGGGACTTGAAAACTACGAGCAGTACTTC.

Details on this clone: An end of the junction differs from the germline gene, which may be a read error. CDR3 protein: CASREAGQYYGYTF. The CDR3 coding sequence is TGTGCCAGCAGAGAAGCGGGACAATACTATGGCTACACCTTC. The rearrangement uses TRBV2 and TRBJ1-2; a possible D gene is TRBD1 (6 bases). The CDR3 has 14 amino acids. Germline CDR1 reads SNHLY; CDR2 reads FYNNEI.

The genes are TRBV6-5 and TRBJ2-3; D possibly corresponds to TRBD1 (5 bases). CDR3 size: 14 residues. Per germline, CDR1 MNHEY and CDR2 SVGAGI. Trimming took off 0 bases at V and 3 bases at J, with 7 bases between the two ends. The CDR3 protein is CASSYSGVTDTQYF. In DNA, the CDR3 is TGTGCCAGCAGTTACTCAGGGGTAACAGATACGCAGTATTTT.

This chain's CDR3 is CASSPKETQYF. The CDR3 bases are TGTGCCAGCAGTCCTAAAGAGACCCAGTACTTC. V and J are TRBV6-5 and TRBJ2-5; D is ambiguous. CDR3 length: 11 residues. Looked up from germline, CDR1 is MNHEY and CDR2 is SVGAGI. V was trimmed by 5 bases and J by 3 bases, leaving 4 bases between them.

The J gene is TRBJ2-1, the V gene TRBV29-1; TRBD1 matches at 8 bases. V shed 8 bases and J 5 bases; nucleotides not matched to a gene: 8. CDR1 SQVTM and CDR2 ANQGSEA come from the germline V gene. CDR3 size: 13 residues. The DNA of the CDR3 is TGCAGCTCCGGGACAGGTGGCCACAATGAGCAGTTCTTC. This gives the protein CSSGTGGHNEQFF.

This chain uses TRBV6-5 with TRBJ2-7; TRBD1 is a possible D gene (6 bases). V dropped 2 bases and J dropped 6 bases, with 17 bases sitting between them. CDR1 MNHEY and CDR2 SVGAGI come from the germline V gene. The CDR3 contains 15 residues. The CDR3 loop is CASSYNRGQVVEQYF. For the CDR3, the DNA is TGTGCCAGCAGTTACAACCGGGGACAAGTGGTCGAGCAGTACTTC.

V and J are TRBV28 and TRBJ2-6, with D uncertain. The CDR3 length is 15 residues. Germline CDR1 and CDR2: MDHEN and SYDVKM. V lost 5 bases and J lost 3, with 11 bases in between. CDR3 bases: TGTGCCAGCAGTGGCTCGTTCGTTGGGGCCAACGTCCTGACTTTC. Its protein product is CASSGSFVGANVLTF.

This clone has a single count. The chain couples TRBV28 to TRBJ1-2, with 9 bases fitting TRBD1. Losses at the gene ends were 4 bases for V and 6 bases for J; bases not matched to a gene: 9. Germline CDR1 is MDHEN and CDR2 is SYDVKM. This CDR3 contains 15 residues. CDR3 nucleotide sequence: TGTGCCAGCAGTTCTACGGGACAGGGCTCTAATGGCTACACCTTC. Amino acids: CASSSTGQGSNGYTF.

V is TRBV6-6 and J is TRBJ1-2, with D tentatively TRBD1 (6 bases). V gave up 5 bases and J gave up 0 bases, with 13 bases separating them. The germline CDR1 and CDR2 sequences are MNHNY and SVGAGI (reference sequence). The length of the CDR3 is 15 residues. The CDR3, as DNA: TGTGCCAGCAGTCAGGACAGAGGTGCTAACTATGGCTACACCTTC. Its protein is CASSQDRGANYGYTF.

J is TRBJ2-7 and V is TRBV6-1; 7 bases are a match to TRBD1. J was trimmed by 2 bases and V by 4 bases; bases with no gene match: 17. There are 18 residues in the CDR3. Germline assignment: CDR1 MNHNS and CDR2 SASEGT. The DNA for the CDR3 is TGTGCCAGCAGTGTGCAGGCCTCGGGACAGCCGTACCCCTACGAGCAGTACTTC. Amino acids: CASSVQASGQPYPYEQYF.

The V gene is TRBV5-4, the J gene TRBJ2-7; 14 bases are shared with TRBD2. The CDR3 is 17 residues long. Germline V gives CDR1 SGHNT, CDR2 YYREEE (reference sequence). V trimming: 4 bases; J trimming: 2 bases; junction bases outside the gene matches: 8. The CDR3 spells CASSPGTSGGLPYEQYF. DNA for the CDR3: TGTGCCAGCAGCCCAGGGACTAGCGGGGGTCTACCCTACGAGCAGTACTTC.

The chain carries TRBV6-4 and TRBJ1-5; 7 positions agree with TRBD1. This CDR3 spans 16 amino acids. Germline V CDR1 and CDR2: MRHNA, SNTAGT. With 1 base clipped from V and 5 bases from J, the junction kept 8 bases outside the gene matches. CDR3 region: CASSDCDRVFYQPQHF. The CDR3 DNA follows: TGTGCCAGCAGTGACTGTGACAGGGTTTTTTATCAGCCCCAGCATTTT.

Only a few counts were recorded for this clone. J is TRBJ1-2 and V is TRBV11-2; D not resolved. The CDR3 spans 14 residues. Per the germline V gene, CDR1 is SGHAT and CDR2 is FQNNGV. The V end was cut by 4 bases, the J end by 2 bases, with 11 bases between. CDR3 region: CASSSSPGNYGYTF. CDR3 bases: TGTGCCAGCAGCTCGAGCCCAGGCAACTATGGCTACACCTTC.